The rows below give T cell receptor beta chains drawn from one sample of a study of T-cell memory formation after mild COVID-19. TCRdb redid the calling of the 5' RACE reads with MiXCR, one entry per CDR3 protein. Of hundreds of thousands of distinct CDR3 sequences listed, roughly 17% are singletons. Sequenced: PBMCs or a T cell subset sorted from them (not recorded which). The receptor set was obtained from an adult woman who had mild COVID-19 (a few samples of this study predate the infection). Cell type and time point are not known. Each CDR3 is given with its conserved first and last residue. The D gene is left open where the match is weak. Clone size is not always given. Where it is, it says once, few, many or a class for expanded clones.

J,V,D,size,DNA,CDR3
TRBJ2-5,TRBV12-3/TRBV12-4,.,many,TGTGCCAGCAGTTATCCCGGGGAGACCCAGTACTTC,CASSYPGETQYF
TRBJ2-7,TRBV9,TRBD1,few,TGTGCCAGCAGCGAAAGGACAGGGCCCTCCTACGAGCAGTACTTC,CASSERTGPSYEQYF
TRBJ2-7,TRBV27,.,.,TGTGCCAGCAGTTTATCCGTTGCCCAGAGCTCCTACGAGCAGTACTTC,CASSLSVAQSSYEQYF
TRBJ2-2,TRBV20-1,TRBD2,few,TGCAGTGCTATGACCTCTCTAGCGGAGGACGGGGAGCTGTTTTTT,CSAMTSLAEDGELFF
TRBJ1-3,TRBV29-1,TRBD1,few,TGCAGCGCCCGGGAGGGACAGGGAAACACCATATATTTT,CSAREGQGNTIYF
TRBJ1-1,TRBV7-6,.,many,TGTGCCAGCAGCCACTCCACGGGGGTGAACACTGAAGCTTTCTTT,CASSHSTGVNTEAFF
TRBJ2-7,TRBV2,.,many,TGTGCCAGCAGTGATCTGGTCCAGCAGGGCGAGCAGTACTTC,CASSDLVQQGEQYF
TRBJ2-1,TRBV7-2,TRBD2,many,TGTGCCAGCAACGCGGGGACTAGCGCGATCAATGAGCAGTTCTTC,CASNAGTSAINEQFF
TRBJ1-1,TRBV6-1,.,few,TGTGCCAGCAGTGAATATCACAGAAACACTGAAGCTTTCTTT,CASSEYHRNTEAFF
TRBJ2-7,TRBV7-2,.,.,TGTGCCAGCAGCTTCCAATCAGGGGGAGGGAGCTCCTACGAGCAGTACTTC,CASSFQSGGGSSYEQYF
TRBJ1-6,TRBV7-9,.,.,TGTGCCAGCAGCTTAGAGGGCAGGGAATATTCACCCCTCCACTTT,CASSLEGREYSPLHF
TRBJ1-2,TRBV7-9,.,many,TGTGCCAGCAGCTTAGACACAGGGTTGTGTACCTTC,CASSLDTGLCTF
TRBJ2-4,TRBV7-8,TRBD1,.,TGTGCCAGCAGCCATACCAGGACAGGGGTCAACATTCAGTACTTC,CASSHTRTGVNIQYF
TRBJ1-1,TRBV15,.,.,TGTGCCACCAGCAGAGATCTAGGGCTTGAAGCTTTCTTT,CATSRDLGLEAFF
TRBJ2-5,TRBV5-6,TRBD1,.,TGTGCCAGCAGCGTGACAGGGAATGGTGAGACCCAGTACTTC,CASSVTGNGETQYF
TRBJ1-1,TRBV6-1,.,few,TGTGCCAGCAGTGAATATCTCAACGCTGAAGCTTTCTTT,CASSEYLNAEAFF
TRBJ2-5,TRBV19,TRBD2,.,TGTGCCAGTAGTGATTTTCGGACTAGCTTCCAAGAGACCCAGTACTTC,CASSDFRTSFQETQYF
TRBJ2-7,TRBV6-2/TRBV6-3,.,.,TGTGCCAGCAGGGGGTCGACCTCCTACGAGCAGTACTTC,CASRGSTSYEQYF
TRBJ1-6,TRBV19,.,.,TGTGCCAGTAGCCGACACTCGTCACCCCTCCACTTT,CASSRHSSPLHF
TRBJ2-2,TRBV4-2,TRBD2,few,TGTGCCAGCAGCCAAGATGGACTAGCGGGCGCCGGGGAGCTGTTTTTT,CASSQDGLAGAGELFF
TRBJ2-5,TRBV27,.,once,TGTGCCAGCAGTTTCACTGGTCCTCAAGAGACCCAGTACTTC,CASSFTGPQETQYF
TRBJ2-7,TRBV20-1,.,few,TGCAGTGCTAGAGATTCGGCAGGGCCCGAGCAGTACTTC,CSARDSAGPEQYF
TRBJ2-7,TRBV29-1,TRBD1,.,TGCAGCGTTGTGGGACAGGTAACCTACGAGCAGTACTTC,CSVVGQVTYEQYF
TRBJ2-5,TRBV7-2,TRBD2,.,TGTGCCAGCAGCTTCACTAGCGCAGAGACCCAGTACTTC,CASSFTSAETQYF
TRBJ1-2,TRBV20-1,TRBD1,.,TGCAGTGCTAGAGCACACTTTCGGACAGGGCTGAATGGCTACACCTTC,CSARAHFRTGLNGYTF
TRBJ1-6,TRBV6-1,.,few,TGTGCCAGCAGTGAATTGACGCTGTATAATTCACCCCTCCACTTT,CASSELTLYNSPLHF
TRBJ2-2,TRBV5-1,TRBD1,few,TGCGCCAGCAGCGGCACAGGGGTCGGTGCGAACACCGGGGAGCTGTTTTTT,CASSGTGVGANTGELFF
TRBJ2-7,TRBV20-1,TRBD2,few,TGCAGTGCTAGAGTAGCGGGGGCGTACGAGCAGTACTTC,CSARVAGAYEQYF
TRBJ2-7,TRBV7-9,TRBD1,.,TGTGCCAGCAGCTTGGAGACAGGGGGGAACGAGCAGTACTTC,CASSLETGGNEQYF
TRBJ1-4,TRBV7-2,.,.,TGTGCCAGCAGCTCCAGGAAGAGACAGACTAATGAAAAACTGTTTTTT,CASSSRKRQTNEKLFF
TRBJ2-7,TRBV11-1,.,many,TGTGCCAGCAGCTTACACCTTCAGGACGAGCAGTACTTC,CASSLHLQDEQYF
TRBJ2-1,TRBV18,TRBD1,many,TGTGCCAGCTCCCAAAAGGACAGGGGCTTTCAGTTCTTC,CASSQKDRGFQFF
TRBJ1-6,TRBV12-3/TRBV12-4,.,.,TGTGCCAGCAGGGGGGGCGGGTCACCCCTCCACTTT,CASRGGGSPLHF
TRBJ2-5,TRBV7-8,.,few,TGTGCCAGCAGCCCTCAGACTTTTCAAGAGACCCAGTACTTC,CASSPQTFQETQYF
TRBJ1-2,TRBV18,TRBD1,.,TGTGCCAGCGCGCCGCAGGGGGACTATGGCTACACCTTC,CASAPQGDYGYTF
TRBJ2-5,TRBV29-1,.,few,TGCAGCGTTGGACAGCTTGGGGAGACCCAGTACTTC,CSVGQLGETQYF
TRBJ2-7,TRBV15,TRBD1,.,TGTGCCACCAGCAGGGACAGGGGGACCTACGAGCAGTACTTC,CATSRDRGTYEQYF
TRBJ2-1,TRBV3-1,.,few,TGTGCCAGCAGCCAAGGGTACCGAGGGAGTACCTACAATGAGCAGTTCTTC,CASSQGYRGSTYNEQFF
TRBJ2-1,TRBV3-1,.,few,TGTGCCAGCAGCCAACCCACTAGCATTGAGCAGTTCTTC,CASSQPTSIEQFF
TRBJ2-1,TRBV5-5,TRBD1,few,TGTGCCAGCAGCTTTGGGGACAGGGAAAATGAGCAGTTCTTC,CASSFGDRENEQFF
TRBJ2-1,TRBV9,.,few,TGTGCCAGCAGCGTAATGGGCGACGCCACCCACCATGAGCAGTTCTTC,CASSVMGDATHHEQFF
TRBJ2-3,TRBV20-1,.,.,TGCAGTGCTAGAGACCCCCGAGGTAACACAGATACGCAGTATTTT,CSARDPRGNTDTQYF
TRBJ2-3,TRBV7-2,TRBD1,few,TGTGCCAGCAGCTATGGGACAGGCACAGATACGCAGTATTTT,CASSYGTGTDTQYF
TRBJ2-4,TRBV6-6,TRBD2,.,TGTGCCAGCAGTCCCCGGGGGGGCGGGAACATTCAGTACTTC,CASSPRGGGNIQYF
TRBJ1-5,TRBV29-1,TRBD1,few,TGCAGCGTTGATATAGGGGGCCACAATCAGCCCCAGCATTTT,CSVDIGGHNQPQHF
TRBJ2-7,TRBV29-1,.,.,TGCAGCGTTGCCGGACTAACCAACTACGAGCAGTACTTC,CSVAGLTNYEQYF
TRBJ2-7,TRBV3-1,TRBD1,few,TGTGCCAGCAGCCCGAGACAGGGGGCCTCCGAGCAGTACTTC,CASSPRQGASEQYF
TRBJ2-3,TRBV12-3/TRBV12-4,.,few,TGTGCCAGCAGTGGGGCCGGCACAGATACGCAGTATTTT,CASSGAGTDTQYF